The 8 T cell receptor beta chains below come from one sample, sequenced in a study of cytomegalovirus exposure and HLA in healthy donors. PCR involved 60 Vbeta and 13 Jbeta primers. TCRdb's table, derived via immunoSEQ multiplex PCR, lists solely in-frame clones and lacks some. This sample has roughly 150,000 clones, with roughly 85% found just once. What was sequenced was PBMCs. Receptors originate from a male donor in good health and CMV-seropositive.

The gene calls are TRBV4-3 and TRBJ2-7; 10 bases line up with TRBD2. The germline V gene encodes CDR1 LGHNA and CDR2 YSLEER. The CDR3 runs to 14 residues. Unmatched junction bases numbered 5, after V lost 4 bases and J lost 5 bases. CDR3 sequence (DNA): TGCGCCAGCAGCCCTAGCGGGAGCAGGCACGAGCAGTACTTC. Protein product: CASSPSGSRHEQYF.

The chain couples TRBV6-5 to TRBJ1-6; 9 bases map to TRBD1. The CDR3 extends over 13 amino acids. Germline CDR1 is MNHEY and CDR2 is SVGAGI. V shed 11 bases and J 5 bases; nucleotides not matched to a gene: 4. CDR3 nucleotides: TGTGCCGGGGGACAGGGAAATAATTCACCCCTCCACTTT. It yields the protein CAGGQGNNSPLHF.

V and J are TRBV11-2 and TRBJ2-5; the match to TRBD2 covers 14 bases. Germline CDR1 reads SGHAT; CDR2 reads FQNNGV. The CDR3 runs 19 residues. Unmatched junction bases numbered 12, after V lost 1 base and J lost 5 bases. This chain's CDR3 is CASSLAGLAGVNRWETQYF. DNA of the CDR3: TGTGCCAGCAGCTTAGCGGGACTAGCGGGAGTGAACCGGTGGGAGACCCAGTACTTC.

The rearrangement uses TRBV27 and TRBJ2-1; 13 positions agree with TRBD2. V was clipped by 7 bases and J by 9 bases; unmatched bases: 9. The CDR3 runs 15 residues. Germline V CDR1 and CDR2: MNHEY, SMNVEV (reference sequence). The CDR3 loop is CASNLLAGGVGEQFF. CDR3 nucleotide sequence: TGTGCCAGCAACCTACTAGCGGGGGGGGTCGGTGAGCAGTTCTTC.

The chain combines TRBV28 with TRBJ2-1, with D hard to call. With 3 bases removed from V and 15 bases from J, the gap between germline ends came to 12 bases. CDR3 size: 11 residues. The germline V gene encodes CDR1 MDHEN and CDR2 SYDVKM. The CDR3 reads CASSFLYRVFF. The DNA for the CDR3 is TGTGCCAGCAGTTTCCTCTACCGTGTGTTCTTC.

V is TRBV5-1 and J is TRBJ1-1, with D unresolved. With 1 base removed from V and 4 bases from J, the gap between germline ends came to 8 bases. This CDR3 has 13 amino acids. The germline V gene encodes CDR1 SGHRS and CDR2 YFSETQ. The CDR3 sequence is CASSLIEITEAFF. DNA of the CDR3: TGCGCCAGCAGCTTGATAGAAATCACTGAAGCTTTCTTT. The variable domain in full, completed from reference TRBV5-1 and TRBJ1-1, reads KAGVTQTPRYLIKTRGQQVTLSCSPISGHRSVSWYQQTPGQGLQFLFEYFSETQRNKGNFPGRFSGRQFSNSRSEMNVSTLELGDSALYLCASSLIEITEAFFGQGTRLTVV.

This clone has only a few counts. The rearrangement links TRBV12-5 to TRBJ1-1, with 8 bases fitting TRBD1. Trimming cost V 0 bases and J 2 bases; bases outside gene matches: 5. Germline V gives CDR1 LGHNT, CDR2 FRNRAP. The CDR3 runs 16 residues. The CDR3 DNA sequence: TGTGCTAGTGGTTTGGTCTCAGGACAGGGAAACACTGAAGCTTTCTTT. It translates to CASGLVSGQGNTEAFF.

The V gene is TRBV5-1, the J gene TRBJ1-3, with D hard to call. V dropped 4 bases and J dropped 8 bases, with 16 bases sitting between them. This CDR3 spans 14 amino acids. Germline-derived CDR1 and CDR2 are SGHRS and YFSETQ. CDR3 amino acids: CASSPTGLSDTIYF. The CDR3, as DNA: TGCGCCAGCAGCCCGACTGGACTGAGCGACACCATATATTTT. The whole variable domain, remainder taken from reference TRBV5-1 and TRBJ1-3, is KAGVTQTPRYLIKTRGQQVTLSCSPISGHRSVSWYQQTPGQGLQFLFEYFSETQRNKGNFPGRFSGRQFSNSRSEMNVSTLELGDSALYLCASSPTGLSDTIYFGEGSWLTVV.